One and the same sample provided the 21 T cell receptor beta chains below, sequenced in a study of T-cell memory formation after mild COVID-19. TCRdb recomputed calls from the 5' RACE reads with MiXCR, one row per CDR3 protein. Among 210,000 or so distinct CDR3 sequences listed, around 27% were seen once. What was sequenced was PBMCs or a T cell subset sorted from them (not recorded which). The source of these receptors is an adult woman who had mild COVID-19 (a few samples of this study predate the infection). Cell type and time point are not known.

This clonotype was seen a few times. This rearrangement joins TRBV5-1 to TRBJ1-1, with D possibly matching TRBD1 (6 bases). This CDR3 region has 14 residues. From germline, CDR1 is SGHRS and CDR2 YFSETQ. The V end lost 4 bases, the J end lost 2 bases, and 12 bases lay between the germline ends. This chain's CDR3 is CASSPQGANTEAFF. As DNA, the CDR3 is TGCGCCAGCAGCCCACAGGGCGCCAACACTGAAGCTTTCTTT.

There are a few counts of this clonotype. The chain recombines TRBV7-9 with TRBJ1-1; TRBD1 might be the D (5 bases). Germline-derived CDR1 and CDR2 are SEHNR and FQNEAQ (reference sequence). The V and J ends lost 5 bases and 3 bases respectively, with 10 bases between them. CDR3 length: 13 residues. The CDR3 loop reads CASSVGGYTEAFF. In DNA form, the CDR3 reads TGTGCCAGCAGCGTCGGGGGATACACTGAAGCTTTCTTT.

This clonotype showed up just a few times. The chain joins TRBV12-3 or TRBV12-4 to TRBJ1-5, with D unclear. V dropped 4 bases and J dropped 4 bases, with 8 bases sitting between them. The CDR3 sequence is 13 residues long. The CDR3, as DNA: TGTGCCAGCAGTTCCGACACAAATCAGCCCCAGCATTTT. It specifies CASSSDTNQPQHF.

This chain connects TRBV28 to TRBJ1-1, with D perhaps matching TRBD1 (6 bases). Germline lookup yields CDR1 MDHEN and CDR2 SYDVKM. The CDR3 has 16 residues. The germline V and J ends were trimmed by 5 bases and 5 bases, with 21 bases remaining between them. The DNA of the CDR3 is TGTGCCAGCAGTCTCCACCCGGGGGCAGGGGAGACTGAAGCTTTCTTT. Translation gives CASSLHPGAGETEAFF.

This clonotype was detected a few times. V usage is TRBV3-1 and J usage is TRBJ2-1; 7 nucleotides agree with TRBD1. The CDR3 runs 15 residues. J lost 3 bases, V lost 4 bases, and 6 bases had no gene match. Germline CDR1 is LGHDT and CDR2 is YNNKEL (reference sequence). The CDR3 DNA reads TGTGCCAGCAGCCCCCAGGGGGTACTCTACAATGAGCAGTTCTTC. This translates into CASSPQGVLYNEQFF.

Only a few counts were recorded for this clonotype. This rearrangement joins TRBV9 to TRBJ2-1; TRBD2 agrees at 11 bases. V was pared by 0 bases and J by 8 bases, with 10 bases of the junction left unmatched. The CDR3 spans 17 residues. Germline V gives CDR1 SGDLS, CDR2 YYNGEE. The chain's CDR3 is CASSVDPSGGIRDEQFF. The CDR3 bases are TGTGCCAGCAGCGTAGATCCTAGCGGGGGGATCCGCGATGAGCAGTTCTTC.

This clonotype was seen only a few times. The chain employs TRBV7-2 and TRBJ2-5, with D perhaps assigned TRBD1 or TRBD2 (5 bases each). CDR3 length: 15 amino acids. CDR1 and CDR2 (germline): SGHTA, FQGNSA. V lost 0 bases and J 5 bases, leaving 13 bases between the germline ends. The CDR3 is CASSLAAGWGETQYF. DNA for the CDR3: TGTGCCAGCAGCTTAGCGGCAGGGTGGGGGGAGACCCAGTACTTC.

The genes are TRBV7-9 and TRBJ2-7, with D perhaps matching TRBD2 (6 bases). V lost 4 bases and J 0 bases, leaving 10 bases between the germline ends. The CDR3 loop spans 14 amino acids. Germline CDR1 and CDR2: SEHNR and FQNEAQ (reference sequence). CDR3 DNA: TGTGCCAGCAGCTCTCAGACTAGCTCCTACGAGCAGTACTTC. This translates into CASSSQTSSYEQYF.

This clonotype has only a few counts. The CDR3 nucleotides read TGTGCCAGCTCGGGACAGCAACTTACCGGGGAGCTGTTTTTT. Translated, it gives CASSGQQLTGELFF. V gene TRBV18 combines with J gene TRBJ2-2; 7 bases fit TRBD1. J was trimmed by 5 bases and V by 6 bases; bases with no gene match: 6. Germline assignment: CDR1 KGHSH and CDR2 LQKENI. There are 14 residues in the CDR3.

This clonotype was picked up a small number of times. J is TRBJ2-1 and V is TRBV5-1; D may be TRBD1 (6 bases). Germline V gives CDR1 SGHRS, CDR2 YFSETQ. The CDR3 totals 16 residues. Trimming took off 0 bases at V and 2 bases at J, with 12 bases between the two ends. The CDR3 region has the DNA TGCGCCAGCAGCTTGGAAGTGACAGGCGCCTACAATGAGCAGTTCTTC. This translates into CASSLEVTGAYNEQFF. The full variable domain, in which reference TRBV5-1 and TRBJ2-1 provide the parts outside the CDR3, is KAGVTQTPRYLIKTRGQQVTLSCSPISGHRSVSWYQQTPGQGLQFLFEYFSETQRNKGNFPGRFSGRQFSNSRSEMNVSTLELGDSALYLCASSLEVTGAYNEQFFGPGTRLTVL.

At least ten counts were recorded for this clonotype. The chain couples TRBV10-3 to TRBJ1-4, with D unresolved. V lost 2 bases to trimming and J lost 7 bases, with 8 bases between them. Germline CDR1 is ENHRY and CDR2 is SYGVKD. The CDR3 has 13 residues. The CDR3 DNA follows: TGTGCCATCAGTGAGCCGAGGCGTGAAAAACTGTTTTTT. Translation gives CAISEPRREKLFF.

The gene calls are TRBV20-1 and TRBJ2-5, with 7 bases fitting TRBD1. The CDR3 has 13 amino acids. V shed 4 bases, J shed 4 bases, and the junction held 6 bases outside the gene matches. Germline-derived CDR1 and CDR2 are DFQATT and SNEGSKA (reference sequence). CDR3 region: CSATRPGGETQYF. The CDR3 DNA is TGCAGTGCTACGCGTCCAGGGGGAGAGACCCAGTACTTC.

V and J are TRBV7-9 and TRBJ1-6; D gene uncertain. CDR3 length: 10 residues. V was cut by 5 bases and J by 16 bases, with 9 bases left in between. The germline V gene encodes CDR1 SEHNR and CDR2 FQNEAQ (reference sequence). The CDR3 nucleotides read TGTGCCAGCAGCCCTCGACCTCTCCACTTT. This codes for CASSPRPLHF.

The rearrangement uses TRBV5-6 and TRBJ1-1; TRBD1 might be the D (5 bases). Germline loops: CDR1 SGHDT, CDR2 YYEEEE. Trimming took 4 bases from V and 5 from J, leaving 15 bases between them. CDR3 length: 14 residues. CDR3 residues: CASSGGGRVTEAFF. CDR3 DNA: TGTGCCAGCAGCGGGGGTGGGCGAGTGACTGAAGCTTTCTTT.

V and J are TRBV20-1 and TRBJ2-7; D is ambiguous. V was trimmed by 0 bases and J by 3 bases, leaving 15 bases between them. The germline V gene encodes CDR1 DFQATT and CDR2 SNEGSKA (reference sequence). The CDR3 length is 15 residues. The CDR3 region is CSARDSRQANYEQYF. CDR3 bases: TGCAGTGCTAGAGACTCCCGTCAGGCTAACTACGAGCAGTACTTC.

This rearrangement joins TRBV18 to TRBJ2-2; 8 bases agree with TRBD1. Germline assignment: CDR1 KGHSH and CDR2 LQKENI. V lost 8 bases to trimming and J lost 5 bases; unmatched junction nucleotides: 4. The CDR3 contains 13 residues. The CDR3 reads CASPGGATGELFF. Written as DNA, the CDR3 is TGTGCCAGCCCAGGGGGCGCGACCGGGGAGCTGTTTTTT. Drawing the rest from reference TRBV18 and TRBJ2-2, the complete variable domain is NAGVMQNPRHLVRRRGQEARLRCSPMKGHSHVYWYRQLPEEGLKFMVYLQKENIIDESGMPKERFSAEFPKEGPSILRIQQVVRGDSAAYFCASPGGATGELFFGEGSRLTVL.

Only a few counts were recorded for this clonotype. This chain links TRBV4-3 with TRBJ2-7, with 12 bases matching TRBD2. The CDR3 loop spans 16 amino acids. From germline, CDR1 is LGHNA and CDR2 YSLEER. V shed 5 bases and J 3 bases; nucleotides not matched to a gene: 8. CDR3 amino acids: CASSSRRTSGIYEQYF. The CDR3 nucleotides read TGCGCCAGCAGCAGCCGTAGGACTAGCGGGATCTACGAGCAGTACTTC.

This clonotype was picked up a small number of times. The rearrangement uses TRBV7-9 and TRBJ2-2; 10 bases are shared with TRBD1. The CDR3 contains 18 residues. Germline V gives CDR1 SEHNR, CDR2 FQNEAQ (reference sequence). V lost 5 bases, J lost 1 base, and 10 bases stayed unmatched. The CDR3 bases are TGTGCCAGCAGCACTCAGACAGGGGGCGCGATGAACACCGGGGAGCTGTTTTTT. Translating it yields CASSTQTGGAMNTGELFF.

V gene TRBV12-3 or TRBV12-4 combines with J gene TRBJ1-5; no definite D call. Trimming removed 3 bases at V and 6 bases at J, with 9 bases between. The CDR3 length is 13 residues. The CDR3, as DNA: TGTGCCAGCAGTTTTGGAACAAGTCAGCCCCAGCATTTT. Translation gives CASSFGTSQPQHF.

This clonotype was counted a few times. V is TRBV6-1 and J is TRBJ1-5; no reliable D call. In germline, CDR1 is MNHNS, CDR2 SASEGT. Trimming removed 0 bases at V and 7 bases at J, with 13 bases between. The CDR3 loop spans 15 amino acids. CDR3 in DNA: TGTGCCAGCAGTGAAGCAGGGTGGGGTGGGCAGCCCCAGCATTTT. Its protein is CASSEAGWGGQPQHF.

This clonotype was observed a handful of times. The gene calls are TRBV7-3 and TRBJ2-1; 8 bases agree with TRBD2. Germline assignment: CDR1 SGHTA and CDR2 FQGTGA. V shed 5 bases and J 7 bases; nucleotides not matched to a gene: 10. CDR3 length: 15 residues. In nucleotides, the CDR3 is TGTGCCAGCAGCCACGGGGGGGGCTGGGGGAATGAGCAGTTCTTC. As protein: CASSHGGGWGNEQFF.